The text below deals with one T cell receptor (beta chain). Its antigen is undetermined. V shed 2 bases and J shed 3 bases, with 11 bases lying between them. The CDR3 extends over 14 amino acids. Germline V gives CDR1 MNHEY, CDR2 SVGAGI. These data come from a study of shared clonotypes between healthy human individuals. Findings and limits, study-wide: Unshared clonotypes carried lower generation probabilities than those common to all four donors. The authors expected sequencing depth to affect clonotype sharing among donors. With few donors, the genetic and exposure-history diversity represented was limited.

DNA at around 190 ng, about 30,000 T cell genomes, went into sorted-subset replicate PCRs. Only in-frame clones appear in the TCRdb table, and some are missing; sequencing was by immunoSEQ multiplex PCR. The table lists under 600,000 clones, 95% to 96% of them singletons, with around 0.066% in the top ten. The chain is built from TRBV6-5 and TRBJ2-7, with unresolved D. This clonotype was sampled from a woman under 40 in good health. Source material: naive CD4+ T cells sorted from blood. The subset here: CD45RA+ positively selected. CDR3 DNA: TGTGCCAGCAGTTACAGGACCCGCGGCTACGAGCAGTACTTC. Amino acid sequence: CASSYRTRGYEQYF.